The entry that follows covers one T cell receptor (beta chain) sequence. Using the 5' RACE reads, TCRdb records one entry per CDR3 protein without DNA. The sample yields some 300,000 distinct CDR3 sequences, of which the top ten take up 0.39%. The CDR3 length is 15 residues. The germline V gene encodes CDR1 KGHSH and CDR2 LQKENI. These data belong to a study of T cells expressing NK-cell markers. On the study more broadly: CD3+CD56+NKG2C+, CD3+CD56+NKG2C- and CD3+CD56-NKG2C+ T cells, once sorted, supplied the TCR beta repertoires.

Sequencing was performed on blood T cells: a sorted CD56 or NKG2C T cell subset, CD4+ or CD8+ T cells, or bulk PBMC T cells (not recorded which). The receptor was isolated from a man aged 18 to 35 in good health. The chain recombines TRBV18 with TRBJ1-1. Here the CDR3 reads CASSPQGDWLTEAFF. Full variable domain (missing parts from reference TRBV18 and TRBJ1-1): NAGVMQNPRHLVRRRGQEARLRCSPMKGHSHVYWYRQLPEEGLKFMVYLQKENIIDESGMPKERFSAEFPKEGPSILRIQQVVRGDSAAYFCASSPQGDWLTEAFFGQGTRLTVV.